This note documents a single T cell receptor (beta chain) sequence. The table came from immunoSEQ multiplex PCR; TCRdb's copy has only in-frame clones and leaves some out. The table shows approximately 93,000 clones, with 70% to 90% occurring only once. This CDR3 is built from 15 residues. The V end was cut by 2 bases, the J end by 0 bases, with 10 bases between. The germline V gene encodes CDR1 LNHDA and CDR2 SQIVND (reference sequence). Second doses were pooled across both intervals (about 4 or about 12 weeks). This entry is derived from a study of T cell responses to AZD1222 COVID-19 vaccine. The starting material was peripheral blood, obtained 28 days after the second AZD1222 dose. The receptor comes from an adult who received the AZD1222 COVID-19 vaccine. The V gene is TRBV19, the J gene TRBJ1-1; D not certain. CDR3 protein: CASSIRRQMNTEAFF. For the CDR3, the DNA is TGTGCCAGTAGTATAAGACGCCAGATGAACACTGAAGCTTTCTTT.